These 11 T cell receptor beta chains originate from one sample sequenced in a study of long-term antiretroviral therapy in people with HIV. immunoSEQ v3.0 was run at survey level. Data came from immunoSEQ multiplex PCR; TCRdb stores just in-frame clones and leaves some out. The repertoire holds 26,000 or so clones, with approximately 88% as singletons. The sequencing here drew on unsorted PBMCs, taken 0.5 years after starting antiretroviral therapy. The receptors were sampled from a woman younger than 35 with HIV.

Here the CDR3 reads CASSHQRGAYEQYF. The CDR3 bases are TGTGCCAGCAGCCACCAGCGGGGTGCCTACGAGCAGTACTTC. The chain uses TRBV5-4 and TRBJ2-7; 7 nucleotides line up with TRBD2. CDR1 is SGHNT, CDR2 YYREEE, per germline (reference sequence). The CDR3 sequence is 14 residues long. V shed 4 bases and J 2 bases; nucleotides not matched to a gene: 6.

The chain uses TRBV28 and TRBJ2-1, with 8 bases identical to TRBD2. In germline, CDR1 is MDHEN, CDR2 SYDVKM. V lost 6 bases to trimming and J lost 4 bases; unmatched junction nucleotides: 8. CDR3 size: 15 residues. The CDR3 coding sequence is TGTGCCAGCAGCAGAACTAGCGGAGCGTACAATGAGCAGTTCTTC. The encoded protein is CASSRTSGAYNEQFF.

This chain links TRBV9 with TRBJ2-4; 9 bases line up with TRBD1. Germline V gives CDR1 SGDLS, CDR2 YYNGEE. The V and J ends lost 4 bases and 5 bases, in that order; junction bases with no gene match: 7. This CDR3 has 15 amino acids. The CDR3 loop is CASSPRTGVENIQYF. DNA of the CDR3: TGTGCCAGCAGCCCTCGGACAGGGGTGGAAAACATTCAGTACTTC.

The J gene is TRBJ2-7, the V gene TRBV5-1; D unclear. Germline V gene data show CDR1 as SGHRS and CDR2 as YFSETQ. V was cut by 0 bases and J by 2 bases, with 12 bases left in between. The CDR3 is made up of 15 amino acids. The DNA for the CDR3 is TGCGCCAGCAGCTTGGATGGACCCCCGGCCTACGAGCAGTACTTC. This codes for CASSLDGPPAYEQYF.

This chain uses TRBV11-1 with TRBJ2-2, with 11 bases matching TRBD2. The ends lost 0 bases at V and 4 bases at J; junction bases unmatched: 1. The CDR3 spans 16 residues. CDR1 and CDR2 from the germline V gene are SGHAT and FQDESV (reference sequence). The CDR3 region is CASSLAGTSGTGELFF. The CDR3 bases are TGTGCCAGCAGCTTAGCCGGGACTAGCGGCACCGGGGAGCTGTTTTTT.

The chain employs TRBV6-4 and TRBJ2-1; unclear D gene. This CDR3 comprises 15 residues. V gave up 2 bases and J gave up 2 bases, with 10 bases separating them. Germline V lookup: CDR1 MRHNA, CDR2 SNTAGT. The DNA of the CDR3 is TGTGCCAGCAGTGACGGGCCCTGGCCCTACAATGAGCAGTTCTTC. Its protein is CASSDGPWPYNEQFF.

The DNA of the CDR3 is TGCGCCAGCAGCCGTTCGAGCACCGGGGAGCTGTTTTTT. It is translated as CASSRSSTGELFF. This rearrangement joins TRBV4-3 to TRBJ2-2; D is unresolved. From germline, CDR1 is LGHNA and CDR2 YSLEER. V shed 4 bases and J shed 4 bases, with 7 bases lying between them. CDR3 length: 13 residues.

The chain uses TRBV19 and TRBJ2-3, with a possible D match to TRBD2 (6 bases). This CDR3 has 15 residues. The germline V gene encodes CDR1 LNHDA and CDR2 SQIVND (reference sequence). The V gene lost 2 bases and the J gene lost 8 bases, with 17 bases spanning the gap. Here the CDR3 DNA reads TGTGCCAGTAGTATACAGGAAGGGAGGACTCCTACGCAGTATTTT. Translated, it gives CASSIQEGRTPTQYF.

The V call is TRBV11-2, the J call TRBJ2-7, with 7 bases identical to TRBD1. The CDR3 length is 14 residues. After removal of 1 base from V and 4 bases from J, the junction contained 4 bases not matched to a gene. Looked up from germline, CDR1 is SGHAT and CDR2 is FQNNGV. For the CDR3, the DNA is TGTGCCAGCAGCTTAGGACAGGGAGCATACGAGCAGTACTTC. Translation gives CASSLGQGAYEQYF.

The chain couples TRBV5-1 to TRBJ2-4, with D hard to call. The ends were cut back, 4 bases at V and 3 bases at J, with 11 bases in the middle. CDR1 is SGHRS and CDR2 is YFSETQ in the germline V gene. This CDR3 is built from 14 residues. The CDR3 spells CASSNRMGKNIQYF. For the CDR3, the DNA is TGCGCCAGCAGCAACCGGATGGGCAAAAACATTCAGTACTTC.

CDR3 amino acids: CASSYLGQPYEQYF. The CDR3 DNA reads as TGTGCCAGCAGTTACCTGGGGCAACCCTACGAGCAGTACTTC. V is TRBV27 and J is TRBJ2-7; tentative D call: TRBD1 (5 bases). The V gene's germline CDR1 is MNHEY and CDR2 SMNVEV (reference sequence). The CDR3 is 14 amino acids. V was clipped by 4 bases and J by 2 bases, with 12 bases between them.